This T cell receptor (beta chain) was sequenced in a study of T-cell reconstitution after alpha-beta-depleted transplantation in children. Unique molecular identifiers featured in how the TCRbeta library was prepared. TCRdb itself ran the PCR reads through MiXCR, one entry per CDR3 protein. The sample shows 780,000 or so distinct CDR3 sequences, 15% to 20% of them seen only once. Germline V gene data show CDR1 as KGHDR and CDR2 as SFDVKD. J was trimmed by 7 bases and V by 1 base; bases with no gene match: 8. This CDR3 has 17 residues. The sequence was collected from a male patient between 10 and 17 years old who had a stem cell transplant for acute lymphoblastic leukemia, so the T cells may come from the graft donor. The input for sequencing was PBMCs, mostly from graft donor cells, taken 360 days after TCRalphabeta/CD19-depleted stem cell transplant. This chain links TRBV24-1 with TRBJ2-1; 11 positions match TRBD1. In DNA, the CDR3 is TGTGCCACCAGTGATTTCCCGGGACAGGGGGGTGGGAATGAGCAGTTCTTC. Translating gives CATSDFPGQGGGNEQFF.